The 30 T cell receptor beta chains given below trace back to one sample, sequenced in a study of T cell responses to AZD1222 COVID-19 vaccine. TCRdb's table, derived via immunoSEQ multiplex PCR, lists solely in-frame clones and lacks some. Of about 160,000 clones listed, 92% are singletons. The sample was peripheral blood, taken 28 days after the second AZD1222 dose. These receptors were obtained from an adult who received the AZD1222 COVID-19 vaccine.

This sequence joins TRBV27 and TRBJ1-1, with D possibly matching TRBD1 (5 bases). The CDR3 spans 16 residues. V was clipped by 6 bases and J by 0 bases, with 17 bases between them. The germline CDR1 and CDR2 sequences are MNHEY and SMNVEV (reference sequence). CDR3: CASSRPPGIMNTEAFF. CDR3 nucleotides: TGTGCCAGCAGCCGGCCCCCAGGGATTATGAACACTGAAGCTTTCTTT.

Here the CDR3 DNA reads TGCGCCAGCAGTGAAGGGTATCTCCAGGGAAAGAGCAATCAGCCCCAGCATTTT. It is translated as CASSEGYLQGKSNQPQHF. This sequence joins TRBV4-1 and TRBJ1-5; D might be TRBD1 (5 bases). CDR1 MGHRA and CDR2 YSYEKL come from the germline V gene. This CDR3 is 18 amino acids long. V lost 6 bases, J lost 1 base, and 22 bases lay in between.

The chain recombines TRBV19 with TRBJ1-1; D gene uncertain. Trimming removed 8 bases from V and 1 base from J, with 14 bases in between. This CDR3 has 14 amino acids. CDR1 is LNHDA and CDR2 is SQIVND in the germline V gene (reference sequence). CDR3 protein: CASALGVGNTEAFF. The CDR3 region has the DNA TGTGCCAGTGCACTTGGGGTTGGGAACACTGAAGCTTTCTTT. The entire variable domain, with the rest obtained from reference TRBV19 and TRBJ1-1, is as follows: DGGITQSPKYLFRKEGQNVTLSCEQNLNHDAMYWYRQDPGQGLRLIYYSQIVNDFQKGDIAEGYSVSREKKESFPLTVTSAQKNPTAFYLCASALGVGNTEAFFGQGTRLTVV.

This chain joins TRBV29-1 and TRBJ1-1, with D hard to call. The V end was cut by 4 bases, the J end by 0 bases, with 3 bases between. This CDR3 contains 11 residues. CDR1 and CDR2 from the germline V gene are SQVTM and ANQGSEA. This chain's CDR3 is CSVGVNTEAFF. In DNA form, the CDR3 reads TGCAGCGTTGGAGTGAACACTGAAGCTTTCTTT.

This clone came up many times. The chain has TRBV27 and TRBJ2-1, with 7 bases identical to TRBD2. Germline V lookup: CDR1 MNHEY, CDR2 SMNVEV (reference sequence). V was pared by 1 base and J by 0 bases, with 0 bases of the junction left unmatched. The CDR3 covers 15 residues. The CDR3 region is CASSLWTSSYNEQFF. CDR3 DNA sequence: TGTGCCAGCAGTTTATGGACTAGCTCCTACAATGAGCAGTTCTTC.

V usage is TRBV28 and J usage is TRBJ2-7; D tentatively fits TRBD1 or TRBD2 (6 bases each). This CDR3 spans 16 amino acids. Germline values: CDR1 MDHEN, CDR2 SYDVKM. V was shortened by 2 bases and J by 5 bases, with 19 bases between the two germline ends. The CDR3 region has the DNA TGTGCCAGCAGTTTACCCGACAGGAGGGGTCGAAACGAGCAGTACTTC. This gives the protein CASSLPDRRGRNEQYF.

This clone was detected once. The chain recombines TRBV7-2 with TRBJ2-2; 9 bases line up with TRBD2. V gave up 1 base and J gave up 1 base; unmatched junction bases: 4. Per the germline V gene, CDR1 is SGHTA and CDR2 is FQGNSA. The CDR3 is 17 amino acids. The CDR3 loop is CASSLVAGEMNTGELFF. The CDR3, as DNA: TGTGCCAGCAGCTTAGTAGCGGGAGAGATGAACACCGGGGAGCTGTTTTTT.

The chain links TRBV25-1 to TRBJ1-2; no clear D gene. Germline V gives CDR1 MGHDK, CDR2 SYGVNS. With 4 bases removed from V and 13 bases from J, the gap between germline ends came to 7 bases. The CDR3 spans 9 residues. The CDR3 bases are TGTGCCAGCAGTGCACACGCCACCTTC. It encodes CASSAHATF.

The V gene is TRBV3-1 (or the pseudogene TRBV3-2), the J gene TRBJ2-4; D uncertain. The CDR3 contains 16 residues. Trimming took 4 bases from V and 6 from J, leaving 19 bases between them. Germline values: CDR1 LGHDT, CDR2 YNNKEL (reference sequence). The CDR3 DNA sequence: TGTGCCAGCAGCCGAACGTCGTTTACCATGGGAAACATTCAGTACTTC. This gives the protein CASSRTSFTMGNIQYF.

This chain uses TRBV28 with TRBJ1-1; D not resolved. The germline gives CDR1 MDHEN, CDR2 SYDVKM. V gave up 4 bases and J gave up 0 bases, with 15 bases separating them. The CDR3 length is 16 residues. As DNA, the CDR3 is TGTGCCAGCAGTTGGACCTTGAGTCAGATGAACACTGAAGCTTTCTTT. This sequence encodes CASSWTLSQMNTEAFF.

The rearrangement joins TRBV10-3 to TRBJ1-1; D not certain. Between the trimmed V and J ends, which lost 2 bases and 2 bases, there was a span of 12 bases. The germline CDR1 and CDR2 sequences are ENHRY and SYGVKD. CDR3 length: 15 amino acids. The DNA for the CDR3 is TGTGCCATCAGTGAGCCTGCGGGCAAAAACACTGAAGCTTTCTTT. Residues: CAISEPAGKNTEAFF.

In nucleotides, the CDR3 is TGTGCCAGCAGCCTTCTTAGGACTAATTCACCCCTCCACTTT. Translated: CASSLLRTNSPLHF. The V and J genes are TRBV7-8 and TRBJ1-6; D remains ambiguous. CDR3 length equals 14 residues. Looked up from germline, CDR1 is SGHVS and CDR2 is FQNEAQ. Trimming removed 5 bases at V and 6 bases at J, with 11 bases between. Together with reference TRBV7-8 and TRBJ1-6, the CDR3 gives the full variable domain: GAGVSQSPRYKVAKRGQDVALRCDPISGHVSLFWYQQALGQGPEFLTYFQNEAQLDKSGLPSDRFFAERPEGSVSTLKIQRTQQEDSAVYLCASSLLRTNSPLHFGNGTRLTVT.

The V gene is TRBV3-1 (or the pseudogene TRBV3-2), the J gene TRBJ1-4, with a possible D match to TRBD1 (5 bases). Trimming took off 2 bases at V and 1 base at J, with 8 bases between the two ends. The germline gives CDR1 LGHDT, CDR2 YNNKEL (reference sequence). There are 15 residues in the CDR3. For the CDR3, the DNA is TGTGCCAGCAGCCAACAGGGAGTAACTAATGAAAAACTGTTTTTT. Translated: CASSQQGVTNEKLFF.

V usage is TRBV5-1 and J usage is TRBJ1-1; 7 bases line up with TRBD1. This CDR3 region has 14 residues. V shed 7 bases, J shed 4 bases, and the junction held 10 bases outside the gene matches. Germline V lookup: CDR1 SGHRS, CDR2 YFSETQ. The CDR3: CASGVDRESTEAFF. The CDR3 region has the DNA TGCGCCAGCGGGGTAGACAGGGAATCCACTGAAGCTTTCTTT.

J is TRBJ1-1 and V is TRBV11-3, with a tentative D call TRBD1 (5 bases). This CDR3 is built from 15 residues. V dropped 5 bases and J dropped 2 bases, with 15 bases sitting between them. The germline V gene has CDR1 SGHNT and CDR2 YENEEA. This chain's CDR3 is CASSPRGTANTEAFF. CDR3 in DNA: TGTGCCAGCAGCCCACGCGGGACGGCTAACACTGAAGCTTTCTTT.

The chain is built from TRBV4-1 and TRBJ1-6; no reliable D call. Germline values: CDR1 MGHRA, CDR2 YSYEKL. Trimming cost V 4 bases and J 4 bases, with 11 bases left between them. The CDR3 has 15 residues. CDR3: CASSLAPNYNSPLHF. CDR3 nucleotides: TGCGCCAGCAGCCTGGCTCCTAATTATAATTCACCCCTCCACTTT.

This chain joins TRBV3-1 (or the pseudogene TRBV3-2) and TRBJ2-7; D is possibly TRBD1 (6 bases). Germline V gives CDR1 LGHDT, CDR2 YNNKEL (reference sequence). The V and J ends lost 1 base and 1 base respectively, with 8 bases between them. The CDR3 extends over 14 amino acids. The CDR3 spells CASSQVTGSYEQYF. The CDR3 DNA sequence: TGTGCCAGCAGCCAAGTTACAGGGTCCTACGAGCAGTACTTC.

This clone came up a few times. This chain joins TRBV12-5 and TRBJ1-1, with TRBD1 matching over 8 bases. The germline V gene has CDR1 LGHNT and CDR2 FRNRAP. CDR3 length equals 17 residues. V gave up 2 bases and J gave up 1 base; unmatched junction bases: 9. The CDR3 region is CASGLSPDRAANTEAFF. DNA for the CDR3: TGTGCTAGTGGTTTGTCTCCGGACAGGGCCGCGAACACTGAAGCTTTCTTT.

This sequence joins TRBV25-1 and TRBJ2-7; D perhaps matches TRBD1 (6 bases). Trimming took off 4 bases at V and 4 bases at J, with 14 bases between the two ends. Germline V CDR1 and CDR2: MGHDK, SYGVNS. The CDR3 has 14 amino acids. The CDR3 protein is CASSVPGQIYEQYF. CDR3 bases: TGTGCCAGCAGTGTTCCGGGACAAATTTACGAGCAGTACTTC.

This clone was detected only once. The chain uses TRBV5-1 and TRBJ1-4; D remains unclear. With 0 bases removed from V and 0 bases from J, the gap between germline ends came to 15 bases. Germline V gene sequence: CDR1 SGHRS, CDR2 YFSETQ. The CDR3 contains 18 residues. The CDR3 sequence is CASSLALSGSSTNEKLFF. CDR3 nucleotide sequence: TGCGCCAGCAGCTTGGCCTTGTCGGGAAGCTCAACTAATGAAAAACTGTTTTTT.

The gene calls are TRBV10-3 and TRBJ1-2; D may be TRBD1 (6 bases). Germline CDR1 and CDR2: ENHRY and SYGVKD. This CDR3 is built from 17 residues. Deletions cut 10 bases from V and 2 bases from J, with 26 bases between. CDR3 DNA: TGTGCCACCCAGGCCTTCCAGGGGTCGCCCCTAAACTATGGCTACACCTTC. This gives the protein CATQAFQGSPLNYGYTF.

This sequence joins TRBV24-1 and TRBJ1-5, with TRBD1 matching over 7 bases. The CDR3 contains 15 residues. Germline V lookup: CDR1 KGHDR, CDR2 SFDVKD. V was clipped by 3 bases and J by 5 bases; unmatched bases: 6. CDR3 DNA: TGTGCCACCAGTGATCCGACAGGGTCGGATCAGCCCCAGCATTTT. Translated, it gives CATSDPTGSDQPQHF.

The chain joins TRBV28 to TRBJ2-7; tentatively, D is TRBD2 (7 bases). The CDR3 length is 15 residues. Germline assignment: CDR1 MDHEN and CDR2 SYDVKM. Trimming took off 4 bases at V and 3 bases at J, with 16 bases between the two ends. The CDR3 loop reads CASSSATGGNYEQYF. In nucleotides, the CDR3 is TGTGCCAGCAGTTCCGCAACGGGGGGCAACTACGAGCAGTACTTC.

The chain links TRBV27 to TRBJ2-2; either TRBD1 or TRBD2 may fit D (6 bases each). Germline CDR1 and CDR2: MNHEY and SMNVEV (reference sequence). The CDR3 consists of 15 residues. With 5 bases removed from V and 1 base from J, the gap between germline ends came to 11 bases. CDR3 loop: CASSRGDRNTGELFF. The CDR3 DNA follows: TGTGCCAGCAGTAGGGGGGACCGGAACACCGGGGAGCTGTTTTTT.

The count of this clone is one. This rearrangement joins TRBV7-2 to TRBJ2-7, with a tentative D call TRBD2 (5 bases). The germline V gene has CDR1 SGHTA and CDR2 FQGNSA. The CDR3 extends over 15 amino acids. V lost 4 bases, J lost 2 bases, and 15 bases lay in between. Written as DNA, the CDR3 is TGTGCCAGCAGCTCCCTCGGCGGGTACACCTACGAGCAGTACTTC. The encoded protein is CASSSLGGYTYEQYF.

The chain couples TRBV28 to TRBJ2-7; TRBD1 matches 10 bases. This CDR3 comprises 13 residues. The germline gives CDR1 MDHEN, CDR2 SYDVKM. Trimming cost V 8 bases and J 4 bases; bases outside gene matches: 5. The CDR3 bases are TGTGCCAGCGTAGACAGGGGGCTGTACGAGCAGTACTTC. Its protein is CASVDRGLYEQYF.

V gene TRBV19 combines with J gene TRBJ1-1; 7 nucleotides match TRBD1. V was pared by 3 bases and J by 11 bases, with 9 bases of the junction left unmatched. The CDR3 has 13 residues. Germline loops: CDR1 LNHDA, CDR2 SQIVND (reference sequence). Written as DNA, the CDR3 is TGTGCCAGTAGTATCGCCCCCGACAGGGTGGCTTTCTTT. It yields the protein CASSIAPDRVAFF. The variable domain in full, completed from reference TRBV19 and TRBJ1-1, reads DGGITQSPKYLFRKEGQNVTLSCEQNLNHDAMYWYRQDPGQGLRLIYYSQIVNDFQKGDIAEGYSVSREKKESFPLTVTSAQKNPTAFYLCASSIAPDRVAFFGQGTRLTVV.

The J gene is TRBJ2-7, the V gene TRBV18, with no clear D. V lost 3 bases and J lost 5, with 17 bases in between. The length of the CDR3 is 15 residues. Germline assignment: CDR1 KGHSH and CDR2 LQKENI. The CDR3, as DNA: TGTGCCAGCTCACCCTTGGTATTGCTCCAGAACGAGCAGTACTTC. Protein product: CASSPLVLLQNEQYF.

The chain recombines TRBV7-9 with TRBJ1-3; TRBD1 matches 7 bases. This CDR3 is 16 amino acids long. V lost 3 bases and J lost 1; bases outside the gene matches: 6. CDR1 and CDR2 from the germline V gene are SEHNR and FQNEAQ (reference sequence). CDR3 sequence: CASSFETGASGNTIYF. In DNA, the CDR3 is TGTGCCAGCAGCTTTGAAACAGGGGCTTCTGGAAACACCATATATTTT. Combining the CDR3 with reference TRBV7-9 and TRBJ1-3 gives the whole variable domain DTGVSQNPRHKITKRGQNVTFRCDPISEHNRLYWYRQTLGQGPEFLTYFQNEAQLEKSRLLSDRFSAERPKGSFSTLEIQRTEQGDSAMYLCASSFETGASGNTIYFGEGSWLTVV.

The gene calls are TRBV2 and TRBJ2-7; D not resolved. CDR3 length equals 12 residues. The V gene lost 11 bases and the J gene lost 2 bases, with 13 bases spanning the gap. Germline CDR1 reads SNHLY; CDR2 reads FYNNEI. CDR3 residues: CAGRTETYEQYF. The CDR3 bases are TGTGCCGGAAGGACGGAAACCTACGAGCAGTACTTC.